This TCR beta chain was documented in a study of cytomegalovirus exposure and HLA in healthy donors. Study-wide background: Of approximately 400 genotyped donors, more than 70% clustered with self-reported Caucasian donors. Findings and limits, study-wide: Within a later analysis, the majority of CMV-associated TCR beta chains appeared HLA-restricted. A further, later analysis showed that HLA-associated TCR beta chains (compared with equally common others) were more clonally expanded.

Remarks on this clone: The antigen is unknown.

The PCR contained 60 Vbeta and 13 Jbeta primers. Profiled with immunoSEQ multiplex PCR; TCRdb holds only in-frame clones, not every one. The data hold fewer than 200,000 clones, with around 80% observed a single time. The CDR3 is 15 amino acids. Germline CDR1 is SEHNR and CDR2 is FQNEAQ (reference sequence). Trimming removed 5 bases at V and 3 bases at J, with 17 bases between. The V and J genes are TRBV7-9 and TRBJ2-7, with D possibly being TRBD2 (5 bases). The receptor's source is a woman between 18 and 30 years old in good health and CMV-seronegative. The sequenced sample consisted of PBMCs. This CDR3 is CASSQRLSANYEQYF. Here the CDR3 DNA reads TGTGCCAGCAGCCAGCGGCTTAGCGCCAACTACGAGCAGTACTTC.